These 7 T cell receptor beta chains share one sample of origin, sequenced in a study of patients and donors after allogeneic stem cell transplantation (dated by TCRdb to about 2020). The library came from RT-PCR. Sequencing was carried out with a NextSeq 550. Using fastp trimming at Q25 and MiXCR clonotype assembly, TCRdb reanalyzed the public sequencing data and kept in-frame beta chains. Records with the same CDR3 protein are collapsed into one entry carrying the most frequent genes and DNA. The sample profile shows 150,000 to 200,000 distinct CDR3 sequences; around 28% of them were found once. Jointly, the top ten make up roughly 3.2% of the sample. Sequencing was performed on blood, either unsorted or a sorted T cell fraction (not recorded which). These receptors were obtained from a human donor who was either an allogeneic HSCT recipient or a stem cell or donor lymphocyte infusion donor (not recorded which). It is not recorded whose cells these are; they may come from a transplant donor.

CDR3 nucleotides: TGTGCCACCAGGGGGGGAGGCACCTACGAGCAGTACTTC. Its translation is CATRGGGTYEQYF. The chain is built from TRBV15 and TRBJ2-7, with a possible D match to TRBD2 (6 bases). Germline CDR1 is LNHNV and CDR2 is YYDKDF (reference sequence). V gave up 6 bases and J gave up 2 bases, with 11 bases separating them. The CDR3 runs 13 residues.

This clonotype was observed many times. The rearrangement joins TRBV29-1 to TRBJ1-5; D is unclear. V lost 4 bases and J lost 6, with 10 bases in between. Germline V gene lookup returns CDR1 SQVTM and CDR2 ANQGSEA. CDR3 length equals 12 residues. The CDR3 here is CSVGGEGQPQHF. DNA for the CDR3: TGCAGCGTTGGTGGCGAGGGTCAGCCCCAGCATTTT.

This clonotype was detected once. This chain uses TRBV4-3 with TRBJ2-7, with 10 bases fitting TRBD2. Germline CDR1 reads LGHNA; CDR2 reads YSLEER. CDR3 length: 17 amino acids. The V segment lost 0 bases and the J segment 2 bases; nucleotides outside the gene matches: 7. The CDR3 region has the DNA TGCGCCAGCAGCCAAGAGGCGACTAGCGGGCGAGCCTACGAGCAGTACTTC. Its translation is CASSQEATSGRAYEQYF.

The rearrangement uses TRBV29-1 and TRBJ2-1; D is perhaps TRBD2 (6 bases). Trimming left V 4 bases short and J 0 bases short, with 16 bases between. The germline gives CDR1 SQVTM, CDR2 ANQGSEA. The CDR3 spans 16 residues. DNA of the CDR3: TGCAGCGTTGGCGGGATGACAGCCCTCTCCTACAATGAGCAGTTCTTC. Translation: CSVGGMTALSYNEQFF.

V gene TRBV12-3 or TRBV12-4 combines with J gene TRBJ1-2; 10 nucleotides match TRBD1. The CDR3 length is 15 residues. Trimming removed 3 bases from V and 3 bases from J; junction bases left unmatched: 4. The CDR3 bases are TGTGCCAGCAGTTTCGGGGACAGGGGTTACTATGGCTACACCTTC. Translating gives CASSFGDRGYYGYTF.

This rearrangement joins TRBV4-3 to TRBJ2-5; possibly TRBD2 for D (5 bases). Trimming removed 1 base from V and 4 bases from J, with 16 bases in between. Germline loops: CDR1 LGHNA, CDR2 YSLEER. The CDR3 contains 16 residues. CDR3 sequence: CASSQAFSGVGETQYF. CDR3 bases: TGCGCCAGCAGCCAAGCCTTCAGCGGAGTGGGAGAGACCCAGTACTTC.

This clonotype has a count of ten or more. V gene TRBV29-1 combines with J gene TRBJ1-2; D is unresolved. Per the germline V gene, CDR1 is SQVTM and CDR2 is ANQGSEA. This CDR3 has 12 amino acids. V gave up 7 bases and J gave up 2 bases, with 11 bases separating them. The CDR3: CSARSLNYGYTF. Here the CDR3 DNA reads TGCAGCGCGAGATCCCTCAACTATGGCTACACCTTC.